The text below deals with one T cell receptor (beta chain). Its antigen is currently unknown. Stated time point: week 11, during vaccination. Doses consisted of 300 ug of mutant IDH1 20-mer peptide each, paired with topical imiquimod. The data stem from a study of a mutant IDH1 vaccine in newly diagnosed glioma. Regarding the study as a whole: Induction of immune responses by the vaccine occurred in 93.3% of patients.

Produced via immunoSEQ multiplex PCR; TCRdb's table is partial and in-frame only. The table records about 64,000 clones, approximately 84% of them present only once. Germline CDR1 reads SEHNR; CDR2 reads FQNEAQ (reference sequence). V lost 5 bases to trimming and J lost 6 bases, with 8 bases between them. The CDR3 runs to 13 residues. The specimen was PBMCs, collected from a glioma patient whose treatment included an IDH1 peptide vaccine. The rearrangement uses TRBV7-9 and TRBJ1-6, with D hard to call. The receptor comes from a woman aged 45-59 years with glioma. Here the CDR3 reads CASSMDLNSPLHF. The CDR3 DNA reads as TGTGCCAGCAGCATGGACCTTAATTCACCCCTCCACTTT.